Below are 5 T cell receptor beta chains sequenced from a single sample in a study of blood T cell repertoires in COVID-19. The repertoire was sequenced with immunoSEQ multiplex PCR; TCRdb's copy has only in-frame clones and lacks some. The table includes 80,000 to 100,000 clones, roughly nine tenths detected once. Sequenced: peripheral blood. Source of these receptors: a human donor with active COVID-19. The donor label of this sample is uncertain.

J is TRBJ1-6 and V is TRBV7-2; D gene unclear. Between the trimmed V and J ends, which lost 5 bases and 5 bases, there was a span of 16 bases. The germline V gene has CDR1 SGHTA and CDR2 FQGNSA. The CDR3 runs 16 residues. The CDR3 DNA reads as TGTGCCAGCAGCCTACAAGCACACGGGAATAATTCACCCCTCCACTTT. Amino acids: CASSLQAHGNNSPLHF.

The gene calls are TRBV11-2 and TRBJ1-6; 8 bases line up with TRBD1. Germline V lookup: CDR1 SGHAT, CDR2 FQNNGV. Trimming took 0 bases from V and 9 from J; bases not matched to a gene: 7. This CDR3 region has 16 residues. DNA for the CDR3: TGTGCCAGCAGCTTAGAGGGGACAGGAAGAATTTCACCCCTCCACTTT. Protein sequence: CASSLEGTGRISPLHF. Complete variable domain (other parts from reference TRBV11-2 and TRBJ1-6): EAGVAQSPRYKIIEKRQSVAFWCNPISGHATLYWYQQILGQGPKLLIQFQNNGVVDDSQLPKDRFSAERLKGVDSTLKIQPAKLEDSAVYLCASSLEGTGRISPLHFGNGTRLTVT.

The J gene is TRBJ2-5, the V gene TRBV18; possible D gene TRBD2, 5 bases. The V end lost 1 base, the J end lost 3 bases, and 18 bases lay between the germline ends. The CDR3 runs to 17 residues. The germline V gene has CDR1 KGHSH and CDR2 LQKENI. The CDR3 DNA is TGTGCCAGCTCACCACGTCGGTTCTCGAGGGTCGAAGAGACCCAGTACTTC. It translates to CASSPRRFSRVEETQYF.

The J gene is TRBJ1-1, the V gene TRBV7-6; D call uncertain. This CDR3 has 14 amino acids. Looked up from germline, CDR1 is SGHVS and CDR2 is FNYEAQ. Deletions cut 1 base from V and 4 bases from J, with 10 bases between. The CDR3 sequence: CASSLGGQGTEAFF. CDR3 coding DNA: TGTGCCAGCAGCTTAGGAGGGCAAGGCACTGAAGCTTTCTTT.

The J gene is TRBJ2-7, the V gene TRBV2; 8 bases fit TRBD1. Germline lookup yields CDR1 SNHLY and CDR2 FYNNEI. V lost 6 bases and J lost 6; bases outside the gene matches: 10. The CDR3 loop spans 14 amino acids. CDR3 sequence (DNA): TGTGCCAGCAGACAGGGGGTGTCAGCATCCGAGCAGTACTTC. Encoded protein: CASRQGVSASEQYF.